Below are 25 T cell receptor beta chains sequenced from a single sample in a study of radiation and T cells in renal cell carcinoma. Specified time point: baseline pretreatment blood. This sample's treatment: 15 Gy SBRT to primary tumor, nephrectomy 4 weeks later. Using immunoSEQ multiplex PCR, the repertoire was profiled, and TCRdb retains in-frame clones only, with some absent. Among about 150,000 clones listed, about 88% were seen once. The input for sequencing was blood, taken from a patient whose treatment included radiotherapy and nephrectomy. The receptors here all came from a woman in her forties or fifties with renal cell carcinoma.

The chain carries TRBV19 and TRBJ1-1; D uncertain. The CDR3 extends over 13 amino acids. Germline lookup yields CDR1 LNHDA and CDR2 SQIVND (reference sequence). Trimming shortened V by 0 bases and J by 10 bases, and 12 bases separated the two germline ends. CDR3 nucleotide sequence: TGTGCCAGTAGTATAGATGGGGTGGAAGGAGCTTTCTTT. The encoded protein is CASSIDGVEGAFF.

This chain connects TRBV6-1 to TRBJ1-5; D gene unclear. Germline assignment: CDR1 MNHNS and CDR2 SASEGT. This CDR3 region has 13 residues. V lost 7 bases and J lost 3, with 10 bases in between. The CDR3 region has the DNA TGTGCCAGCAAGGTAGATCCCAATCAGCCCCAGCATTTT. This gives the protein CASKVDPNQPQHF.

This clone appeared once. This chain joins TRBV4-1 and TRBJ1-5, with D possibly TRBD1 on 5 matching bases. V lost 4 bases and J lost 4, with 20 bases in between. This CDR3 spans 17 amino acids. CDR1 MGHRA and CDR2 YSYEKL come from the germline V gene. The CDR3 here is CASSPKTGTARNQPQHF. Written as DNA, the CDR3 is TGCGCCAGCAGCCCCAAAACCGGGACGGCGAGAAATCAGCCCCAGCATTTT.

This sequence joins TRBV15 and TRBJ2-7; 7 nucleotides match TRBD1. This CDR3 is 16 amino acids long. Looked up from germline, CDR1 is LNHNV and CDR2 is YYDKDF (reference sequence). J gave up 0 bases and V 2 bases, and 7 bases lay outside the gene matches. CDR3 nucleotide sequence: TGTGCCACCAGCAGACTAACAGGGGTCCTCTCCTACGAGCAGTACTTC. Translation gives CATSRLTGVLSYEQYF.

CDR3 in amino acids: CASSSSGGTGPYNTEAFF. The DNA of the CDR3 is TGTGCCAGCAGCTCATCGGGGGGGACAGGTCCCTACAACACTGAAGCTTTCTTT. This rearrangement joins TRBV7-8 to TRBJ1-1; 8 bases fit TRBD1. CDR3 size: 18 residues. The V gene end was trimmed by 4 bases and the J gene end by 2 bases; junction bases not matched to a gene: 15. The V gene's germline CDR1 is SGHVS and CDR2 FQNEAQ.

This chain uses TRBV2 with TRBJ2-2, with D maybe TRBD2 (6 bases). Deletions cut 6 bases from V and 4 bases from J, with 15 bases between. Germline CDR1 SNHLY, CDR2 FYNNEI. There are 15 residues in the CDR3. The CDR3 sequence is CASSLAAPGTGELFF. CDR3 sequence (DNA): TGTGCCAGCAGCTTAGCGGCGCCTGGCACCGGGGAGCTGTTTTTT.

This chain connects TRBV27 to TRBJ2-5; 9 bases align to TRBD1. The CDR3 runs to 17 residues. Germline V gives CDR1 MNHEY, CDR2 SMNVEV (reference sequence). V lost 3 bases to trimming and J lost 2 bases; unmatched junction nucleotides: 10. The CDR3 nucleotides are TGTGCCAGCAGTTTCGGGACAGGGAGAGGGGCACAAGAGACCCAGTACTTC. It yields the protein CASSFGTGRGAQETQYF.

CDR3 sequence reads: CASSPDWDNEQFF. The CDR3 DNA follows: TGTGCCAGCTCACCAGACTGGGACAATGAGCAGTTCTTC. V usage is TRBV18 and J usage is TRBJ2-1, with unresolved D. There are 13 residues in the CDR3. In germline, CDR1 is KGHSH, CDR2 LQKENI. Trimming took 2 bases from V and 5 from J, leaving 7 bases between them.

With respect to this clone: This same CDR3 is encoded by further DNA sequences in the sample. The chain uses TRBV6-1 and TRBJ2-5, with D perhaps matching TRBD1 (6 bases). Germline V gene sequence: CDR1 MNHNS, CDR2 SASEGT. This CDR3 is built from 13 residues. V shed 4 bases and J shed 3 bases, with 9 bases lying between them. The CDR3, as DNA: TGTGCCAGCAGTGCTGGACAGAAAGAGACCCAGTACTTC. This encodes CASSAGQKETQYF.

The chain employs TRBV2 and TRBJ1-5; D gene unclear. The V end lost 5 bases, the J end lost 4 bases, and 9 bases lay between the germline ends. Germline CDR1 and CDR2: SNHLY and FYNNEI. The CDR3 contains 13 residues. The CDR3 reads CASSQEANQPQHF. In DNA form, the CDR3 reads TGTGCCAGCAGTCAAGAGGCAAATCAGCCCCAGCATTTT.

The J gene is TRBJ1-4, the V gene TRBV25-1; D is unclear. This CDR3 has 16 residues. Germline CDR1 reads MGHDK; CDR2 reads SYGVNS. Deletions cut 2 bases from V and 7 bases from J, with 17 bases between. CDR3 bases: TGTGCCAGCAGTGAAAAGTTACGGACGTCCGGTGAAAAACTGTTTTTT. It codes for CASSEKLRTSGEKLFF.

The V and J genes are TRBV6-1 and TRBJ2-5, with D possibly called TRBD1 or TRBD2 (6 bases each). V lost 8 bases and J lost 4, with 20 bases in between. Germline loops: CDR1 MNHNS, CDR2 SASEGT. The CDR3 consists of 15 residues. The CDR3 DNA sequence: TGTGCCAGCGGCCGGGGGTTGGGGGCGGGAGAGACCCAGTACTTC. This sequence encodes CASGRGLGAGETQYF.

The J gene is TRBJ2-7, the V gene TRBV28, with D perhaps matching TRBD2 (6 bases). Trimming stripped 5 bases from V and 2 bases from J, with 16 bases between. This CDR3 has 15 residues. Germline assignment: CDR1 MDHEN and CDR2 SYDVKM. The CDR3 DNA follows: TGTGCCAGCAGTCCGGCTGGCGCGGGGACCTACGAGCAGTACTTC. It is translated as CASSPAGAGTYEQYF.

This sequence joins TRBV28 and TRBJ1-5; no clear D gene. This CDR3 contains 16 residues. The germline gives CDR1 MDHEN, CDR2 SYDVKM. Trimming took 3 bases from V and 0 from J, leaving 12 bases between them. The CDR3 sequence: CASSFSPDLSNQPQHF. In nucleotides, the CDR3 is TGTGCCAGCAGTTTCTCACCCGATCTTAGCAATCAGCCCCAGCATTTT. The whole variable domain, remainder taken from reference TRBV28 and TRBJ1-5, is DVKVTQSSRYLVKRTGEKVFLECVQDMDHENMFWYRQDPGLGLRLIYFSYDVKMKEKGDIPEGYSVSREKKERFSLILESASTNQTSMYLCASSFSPDLSNQPQHFGDGTRLSIL.

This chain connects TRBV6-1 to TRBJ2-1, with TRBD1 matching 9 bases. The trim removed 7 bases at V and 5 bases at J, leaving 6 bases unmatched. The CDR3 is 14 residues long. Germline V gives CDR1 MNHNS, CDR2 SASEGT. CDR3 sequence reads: CASIPTGGNNEQFF. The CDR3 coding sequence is TGTGCCAGCATCCCGACAGGGGGGAACAATGAGCAGTTCTTC.

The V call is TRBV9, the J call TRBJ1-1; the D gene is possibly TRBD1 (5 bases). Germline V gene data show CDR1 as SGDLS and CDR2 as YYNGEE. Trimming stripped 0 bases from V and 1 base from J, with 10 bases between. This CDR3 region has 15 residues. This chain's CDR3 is CASSVAGTRNTEAFF. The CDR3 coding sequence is TGTGCCAGCAGCGTAGCAGGGACGAGGAACACTGAAGCTTTCTTT. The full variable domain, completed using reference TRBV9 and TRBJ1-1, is DSGVTQTPKHLITATGQRVTLRCSPRSGDLSVYWYQQSLDQGLQFLIQYYNGEERAKGNILERFSAQQFPDLHSELNLSSLELGDSALYFCASSVAGTRNTEAFFGQGTRLTVV.

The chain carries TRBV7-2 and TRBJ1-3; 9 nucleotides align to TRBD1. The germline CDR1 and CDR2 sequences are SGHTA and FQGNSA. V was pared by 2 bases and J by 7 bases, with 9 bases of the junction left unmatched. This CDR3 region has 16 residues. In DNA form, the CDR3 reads TGTGCCAGCAGCTTAACAGGGGGCTCGATAGGGAACACCATATATTTT. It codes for CASSLTGGSIGNTIYF. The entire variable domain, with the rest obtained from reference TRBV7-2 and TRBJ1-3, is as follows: GAGVSQSPSNKVTEKGKDVELRCDPISGHTALYWYRQSLGQGLEFLIYFQGNSAPDKSGLPSDRFSAERTGGSVSTLTIQRTQQEDSAVYLCASSLTGGSIGNTIYFGEGSWLTVV.

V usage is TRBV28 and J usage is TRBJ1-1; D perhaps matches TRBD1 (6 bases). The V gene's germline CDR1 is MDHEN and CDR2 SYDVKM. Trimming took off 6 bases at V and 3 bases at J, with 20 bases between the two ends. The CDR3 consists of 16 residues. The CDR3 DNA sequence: TGTGCCAGCAGCCGTACAGGGATGAGTTCGGACACTGAAGCTTTCTTT. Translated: CASSRTGMSSDTEAFF.

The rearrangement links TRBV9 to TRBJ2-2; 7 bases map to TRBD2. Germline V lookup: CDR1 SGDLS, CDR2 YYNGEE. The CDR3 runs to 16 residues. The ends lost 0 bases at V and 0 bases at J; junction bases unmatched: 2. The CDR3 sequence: CASSVESGANTGELFF. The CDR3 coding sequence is TGTGCCAGCAGCGTAGAAAGCGGGGCGAACACCGGGGAGCTGTTTTTT.

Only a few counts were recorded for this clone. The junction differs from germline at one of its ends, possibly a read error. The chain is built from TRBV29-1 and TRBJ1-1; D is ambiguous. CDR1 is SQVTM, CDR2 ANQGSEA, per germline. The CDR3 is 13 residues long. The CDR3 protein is CSVEGLMNTEAFF. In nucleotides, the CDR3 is TGCAGCGTCGAAGGGCTGATGAACACTGAAGCTTTCTTT.

The CDR3 sequence is CASSQGVTSGGASDTQYF. Written as DNA, the CDR3 is TGTGCCAGCAGCCAAGGGGTCACTAGCGGGGGGGCATCAGATACGCAGTATTTT. The V call is TRBV4-2, the J call TRBJ2-3; 13 nucleotides align to TRBD2. The germline gives CDR1 LGHNA, CDR2 YNFKEQ. The length of the CDR3 is 18 residues. V trimming: 1 base; J trimming: 4 bases; junction bases outside the gene matches: 8.

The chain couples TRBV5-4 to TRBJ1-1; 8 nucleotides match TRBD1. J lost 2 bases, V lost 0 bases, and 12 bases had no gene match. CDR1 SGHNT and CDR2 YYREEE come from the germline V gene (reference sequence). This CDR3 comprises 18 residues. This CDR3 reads CASSLAGGRGPENTEAFF. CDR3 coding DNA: TGTGCCAGCAGCTTGGCCGGGGGCAGGGGGCCAGAAAACACTGAAGCTTTCTTT.

In DNA form, the CDR3 reads TGTGCCAGCAGCGCCCCCGAGGGGAAGAGGGGGCAATACGAGCAGTACTTC. It encodes CASSAPEGKRGQYEQYF. The chain links TRBV9 to TRBJ2-7; 7 bases fit TRBD1. V gave up 3 bases and J gave up 4 bases; unmatched junction bases: 16. The CDR3 totals 17 residues. Germline lookup yields CDR1 SGDLS and CDR2 YYNGEE.

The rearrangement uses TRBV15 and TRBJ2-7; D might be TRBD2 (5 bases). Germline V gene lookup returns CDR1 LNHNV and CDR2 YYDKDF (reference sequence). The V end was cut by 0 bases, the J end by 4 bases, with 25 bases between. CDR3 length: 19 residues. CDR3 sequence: CATSRDFGKVYSRRYEQYF. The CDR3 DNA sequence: TGTGCCACCAGCAGAGATTTTGGGAAGGTTTACAGCAGGAGGTACGAGCAGTACTTC.

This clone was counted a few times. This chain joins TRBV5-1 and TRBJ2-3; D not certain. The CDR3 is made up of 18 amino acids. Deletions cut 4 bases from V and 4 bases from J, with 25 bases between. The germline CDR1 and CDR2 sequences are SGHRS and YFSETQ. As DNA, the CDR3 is TGCGCCAGCAGCCTGGACGGTTTTGTCCTGGGTCTGGCAGATACGCAGTATTTT. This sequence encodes CASSLDGFVLGLADTQYF.